The present TCR beta chain was sequenced within a study of shared clonotypes between healthy human individuals. Comment on this clone: Other DNA sequences in this specimen translate into the identical CDR3.

The table came from immunoSEQ multiplex PCR; TCRdb's copy has only in-frame clones and leaves some out. Of roughly 810,000 clones listed, around 96% are singletons. Naive CD8 populations comprised CD45RO-negative cells positively selected for CCR7, excluding terminally differentiated effector memory CD45RA+ cells. Material: naive CD8+ T cells sorted from blood. This TCR came from a man aged 30 to 45 in good health.

The CDR3 loop is CASSLLGDYNEQFF. CDR3 in DNA: TGTGCCAGCAGTTTATTGGGGGACTACAATGAGCAGTTCTTC. The chain recombines TRBV27 with TRBJ2-1, with D perhaps given as TRBD1 or TRBD2 (5 bases each). CDR3 length: 14 amino acids. V gave up 1 base and J gave up 3 bases, with 7 bases separating them. CDR1 is MNHEY, CDR2 SMNVEV, per germline (reference sequence).